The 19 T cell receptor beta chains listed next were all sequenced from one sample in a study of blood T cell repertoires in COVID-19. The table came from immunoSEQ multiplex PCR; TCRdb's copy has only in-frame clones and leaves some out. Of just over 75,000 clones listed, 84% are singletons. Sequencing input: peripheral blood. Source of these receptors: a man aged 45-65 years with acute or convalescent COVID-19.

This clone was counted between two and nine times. CDR3 nucleotide sequence: TGTGCCAGCAGCCGGGGGGGTCGCGAGCAGTACTTC. This sequence encodes CASSRGGREQYF. The chain joins TRBV14 to TRBJ2-7; 7 positions agree with TRBD2. The CDR3 runs to 12 residues. CDR1 is SGHDN, CDR2 FVKESK, per germline. Germline trimming cut 4 bases from V and 6 bases from J; bases unmatched to any gene: 3.

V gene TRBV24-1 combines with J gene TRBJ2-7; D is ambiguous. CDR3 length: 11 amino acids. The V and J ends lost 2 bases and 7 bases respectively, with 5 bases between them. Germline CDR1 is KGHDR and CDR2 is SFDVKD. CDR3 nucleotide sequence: TGTGCCACCAGTGATTCCGGGGAGCAGTACTTC. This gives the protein CATSDSGEQYF.

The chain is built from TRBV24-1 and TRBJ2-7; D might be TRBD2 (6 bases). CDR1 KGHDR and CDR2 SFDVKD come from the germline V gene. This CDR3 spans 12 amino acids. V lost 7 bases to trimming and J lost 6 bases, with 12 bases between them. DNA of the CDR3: TGTGCCACCAGCTACCTCGGGGGCGAGCAGTACTTC. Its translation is CATSYLGGEQYF.

CDR3 in amino acids: CASSPPVAGGRKTQYF. The CDR3 DNA reads TGTGCCAGCAGCCCCCCGGTAGCGGGAGGGAGGAAGACCCAGTACTTC. This sequence joins TRBV3-1 (or the pseudogene TRBV3-2) and TRBJ2-5; 11 bases fit TRBD2. The length of the CDR3 is 16 residues. V dropped 4 bases and J dropped 6; count of bases not matched to a gene: 10. CDR1 and CDR2 (germline): LGHDT, YNNKEL (reference sequence).

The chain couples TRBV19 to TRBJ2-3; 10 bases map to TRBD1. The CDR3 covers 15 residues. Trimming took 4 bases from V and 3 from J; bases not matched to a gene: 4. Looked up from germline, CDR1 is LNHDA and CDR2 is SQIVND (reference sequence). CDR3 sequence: CASSRKGQGTDTQYF. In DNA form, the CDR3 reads TGTGCCAGTAGTAGAAAGGGACAGGGGACAGATACGCAGTATTTT.

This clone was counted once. CDR3 nucleotides: TGCACCAGCAGCCGAGACTACCACTCCTACAATGAGCAGTTCTTC. The encoded protein is CTSSRDYHSYNEQFF. The rearrangement joins TRBV1 to TRBJ2-1; the table's D gene call, TRBD2, was not cross checked with the DNA. TRBV1 is designated a pseudogene. This CDR3 has 15 amino acids.

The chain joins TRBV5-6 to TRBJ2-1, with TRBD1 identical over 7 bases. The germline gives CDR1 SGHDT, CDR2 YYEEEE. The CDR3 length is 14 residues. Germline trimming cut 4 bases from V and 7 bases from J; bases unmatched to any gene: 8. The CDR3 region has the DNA TGTGCCAGCAGCAGACCCGGGACAGTGAATGAGCAGTTCTTC. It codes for CASSRPGTVNEQFF.

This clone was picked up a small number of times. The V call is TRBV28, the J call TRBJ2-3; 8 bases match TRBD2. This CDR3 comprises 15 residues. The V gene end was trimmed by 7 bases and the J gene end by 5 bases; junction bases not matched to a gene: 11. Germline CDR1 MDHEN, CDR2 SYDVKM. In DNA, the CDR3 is TGTGCCAGCAATCTCCCCCGGGGGGGGCTAGATACGCAGTATTTT. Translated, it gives CASNLPRGGLDTQYF.

CDR3 residues: CASSLAGGRDEQYF. The CDR3 coding sequence is TGCGCCAGCAGTTTAGCGGGGGGGCGGGACGAGCAGTACTTC. The V call is TRBV10-1, the J call TRBJ2-7; 11 bases match TRBD2. V lost 5 bases, J lost 5 bases, and 5 bases stayed unmatched. This CDR3 contains 14 residues. The V gene's germline CDR1 is WNHNN and CDR2 SYGVQD (reference sequence).

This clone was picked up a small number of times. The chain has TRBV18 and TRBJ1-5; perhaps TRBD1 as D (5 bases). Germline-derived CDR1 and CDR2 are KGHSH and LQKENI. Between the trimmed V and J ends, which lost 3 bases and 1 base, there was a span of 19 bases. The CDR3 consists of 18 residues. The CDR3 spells CASSPRPGTGGSNQPQHF. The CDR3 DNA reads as TGTGCCAGCTCACCCAGGCCAGGGACGGGAGGAAGCAATCAGCCCCAGCATTTT.

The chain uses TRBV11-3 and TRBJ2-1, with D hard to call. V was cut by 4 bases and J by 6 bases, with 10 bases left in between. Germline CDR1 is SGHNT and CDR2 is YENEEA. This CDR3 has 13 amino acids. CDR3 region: CASSSGAVNEQFF. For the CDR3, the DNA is TGTGCCAGCAGCTCCGGAGCCGTCAATGAGCAGTTCTTC.

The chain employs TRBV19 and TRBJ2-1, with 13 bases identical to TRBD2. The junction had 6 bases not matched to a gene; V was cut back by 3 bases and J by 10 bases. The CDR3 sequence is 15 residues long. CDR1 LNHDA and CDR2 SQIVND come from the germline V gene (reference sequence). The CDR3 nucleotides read TGTGCCAGTAGTATGGGACTAGCGGGGCCACGCGAGCAGTTCTTC. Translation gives CASSMGLAGPREQFF.

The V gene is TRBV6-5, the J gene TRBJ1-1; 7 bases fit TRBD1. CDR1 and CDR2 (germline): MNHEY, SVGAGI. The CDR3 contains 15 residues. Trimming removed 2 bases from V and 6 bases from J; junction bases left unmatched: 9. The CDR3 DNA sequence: TGTGCCAGCAGTTACCTAGGGACAGCCCTTTCTGAAGCTTTCTTT. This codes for CASSYLGTALSEAFF.

CDR3 coding DNA: TGTGCCAGCAGCACGGGACTCGATACCTACGAGCAGTACTTC. Translating it yields CASSTGLDTYEQYF. The chain is built from TRBV9 and TRBJ2-7, with TRBD2 as a possible D gene (6 bases). The germline CDR1 and CDR2 sequences are SGDLS and YYNGEE. V dropped 4 bases and J dropped 2 bases, with 13 bases sitting between them. The CDR3 extends over 14 amino acids.

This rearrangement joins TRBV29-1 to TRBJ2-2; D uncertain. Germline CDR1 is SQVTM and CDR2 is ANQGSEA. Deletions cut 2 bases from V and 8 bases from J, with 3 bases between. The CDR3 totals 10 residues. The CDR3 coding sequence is TGCAGCGTTGAATCTGGGGAGCTGTTTTTT. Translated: CSVESGELFF.

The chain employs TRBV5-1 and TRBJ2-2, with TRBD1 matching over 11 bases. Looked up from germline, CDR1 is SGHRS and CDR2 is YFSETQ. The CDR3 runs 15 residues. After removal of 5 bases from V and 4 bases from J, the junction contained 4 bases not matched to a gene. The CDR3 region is CASRAGTGGTGELFF. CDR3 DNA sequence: TGCGCCAGCAGGGCCGGGACAGGGGGCACCGGGGAGCTGTTTTTT.

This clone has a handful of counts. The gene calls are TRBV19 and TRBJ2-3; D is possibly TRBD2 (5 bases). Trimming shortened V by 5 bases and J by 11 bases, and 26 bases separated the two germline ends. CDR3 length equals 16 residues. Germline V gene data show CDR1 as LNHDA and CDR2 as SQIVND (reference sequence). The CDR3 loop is CASSDPIRTVRSLQYF. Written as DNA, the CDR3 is TGTGCCAGTAGTGATCCTATAAGGACTGTTAGAAGTTTGCAGTATTTT.

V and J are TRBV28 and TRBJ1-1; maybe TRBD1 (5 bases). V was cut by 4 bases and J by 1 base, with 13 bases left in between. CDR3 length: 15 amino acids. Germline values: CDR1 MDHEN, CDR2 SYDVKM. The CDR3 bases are TGTGCCAGCAGTTGGCCGGGGGGGAGGAACACTGAAGCTTTCTTT. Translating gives CASSWPGGRNTEAFF. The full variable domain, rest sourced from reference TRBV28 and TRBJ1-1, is DVKVTQSSRYLVKRTGEKVFLECVQDMDHENMFWYRQDPGLGLRLIYFSYDVKMKEKGDIPEGYSVSREKKERFSLILESASTNQTSMYLCASSWPGGRNTEAFFGQGTRLTVV.

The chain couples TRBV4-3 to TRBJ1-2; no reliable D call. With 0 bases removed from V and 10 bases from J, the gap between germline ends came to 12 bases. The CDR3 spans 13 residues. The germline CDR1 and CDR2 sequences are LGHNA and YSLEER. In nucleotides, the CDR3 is TGCGCCAGCAGCCAAGAAAGAGGCCAGCCCTACACCTTC. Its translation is CASSQERGQPYTF.